This is a list of T cell receptor beta chains from one sample in a study of regulatory T cells in long-lasting Graves disease. TCRdb passed the multiplex PCR reads through MiXCR, listing each CDR3 protein once. The sample has about 220,000 distinct CDR3 sequences, 15% to 20% seen once. Separately, the same data were catalogued under a study of T cells in Graves' hyperthyroidism and ophthalmopathy.

This specimen consisted of peripheral blood mononuclear cells (PBMCs), obtained at new diagnosis, from a patient treated with antithyroid drugs. The receptor set was obtained from a woman aged 25 to 39 with Graves disease. CDR3s include the opening cysteine and the closing phenylalanine or tryptophan. Fields, in order: V gene, D gene, CDR3 length, J gene, clone size, CDR3 DNA, CDR3 protein. The D gene is left open where the match is weak. Part of the rows lack a size; the others show once, few, many or a class for expanded clones.

TRBV15	TRBD2	17	TRBJ2-2	few	TGTGCCACCCCGCCGCATCCTAGCGGGAGGTACACCGGGGAGCTGTTTTTT	CATPPHPSGRYTGELFF
TRBV20-1	NA	13	TRBJ1-4	many	TGCAGTGCTGTTAACGGGGAAAGCGAAAAACTGTTTTTT	CSAVNGESEKLFF
TRBV28	NA	15	TRBJ1-5	many	TGTGCCAGCAGTTTACGGGCCAGGGGCCATCAGCCCCAGCATTTT	CASSLRARGHQPQHF
TRBV19	NA	11	TRBJ1-1	NA	TGTGCCACTCAGTGGGGTACTGAAGCTTTCTTT	CATQWGTEAFF
TRBV3-1	NA	12	TRBJ2-1	NA	TGTGCCAGCAGCCAAGCCGGCGGTGAGCAGTTCTTC	CASSQAGGEQFF
TRBV9	NA	13	TRBJ2-3	few	TGTGCCAGCAGCCGCCCGTCATCAGATACGCAGTATTTT	CASSRPSSDTQYF
TRBV7-2	TRBD1	18	TRBJ1-1	many	TGTGCCAGCAGCCCCATTAGCGTAGGAGGGGGCGCAAGGACTGAAGCTTTCTTT	CASSPISVGGGARTEAFF
TRBV30	NA	13	TRBJ1-5	many	TGTGCCTGGAACAAGGACACCAATCAGCCCCAGCATTTT	CAWNKDTNQPQHF
TRBV20-1	TRBD1	15	TRBJ1-2	many	TGCAGTGCTAGAGATACCGGACAGGGGATCTATGGCTACACCTTC	CSARDTGQGIYGYTF
TRBV20-1	TRBD1	14	TRBJ2-7	few	TGCAGTGCCACGAAAGGGGACAGGGAGGGCGAGCAGTACTTC	CSATKGDREGEQYF
TRBV20-1	TRBD1	14	TRBJ1-5	many	TGCAGTGCTAGTAGGGACAGTAGCAATCAGCCCCAGCATTTT	CSASRDSSNQPQHF
TRBV6-1	TRBD2	15	TRBJ2-1	many	TGTGCCAGCAGTGAAGCGGCTAGCGGGAGCAATGAGCAGTTCTTC	CASSEAASGSNEQFF
TRBV28	TRBD1	13	TRBJ1-2	many	TGTGCCAGCAGTACAGGGGCCCCGAAGGGCTACACCTTC	CASSTGAPKGYTF
TRBV6-1	NA	13	TRBJ2-3	many	TGTGCCAGCAATCCTAAACCAGCAGATACGCAGTATTTT	CASNPKPADTQYF
TRBV9	TRBD2	15	TRBJ2-2	many	TGTGCCAGCAGCGAGAGCGGGAGCTACACCGGGGAGCTGTTTTTT	CASSESGSYTGELFF
TRBV20-1	TRBD2	15	TRBJ2-7	many	TGCAGTGCTAATGTGGGACTAGCGCCGAGCTACGAGCAGTACTTC	CSANVGLAPSYEQYF
TRBV5-4	NA	15	TRBJ1-6	many	TGTGCCAGCGGGCTTAAGAGCTCCTATAATTCACCCCTCCACTTT	CASGLKSSYNSPLHF
TRBV2	NA	14	TRBJ1-1	many	TGTGCCAGCAGATGGACGGATCAGAACACTGAAGCTTTCTTT	CASRWTDQNTEAFF
TRBV28	NA	17	TRBJ1-4	many	TGTGCCAGCATCCCGGCCCTTCTTAGCGGAACTAATGAAAAACTGTTTTTT	CASIPALLSGTNEKLFF
TRBV6-4	NA	13	TRBJ1-1	NA	TGTGCCAGCAGTGCGAGTATGCAGACTGAAGCTTTCTTT	CASSASMQTEAFF
TRBV6-1	NA	13	TRBJ2-1	many	TGTGCCAGCAGTCGCGCTTCAGGCGTTGAGCAGTTCTTC	CASSRASGVEQFF
TRBV27	TRBD1	15	TRBJ1-1	many	TGTGCCAGCAGTTTATGGCCCGGGACAGGGGCTGAAGCTTTCTTT	CASSLWPGTGAEAFF
TRBV28	NA	14	TRBJ1-4	many	TGTGCCAGCAGTACGGGGGGTCCTAATGAAAAACTGTTTTTT	CASSTGGPNEKLFF
TRBV19	NA	15	TRBJ1-1	NA	TGTGCCAGTAGCGGCACGAGGGATATGAACACTGAAGCTTTCTTT	CASSGTRDMNTEAFF
TRBV6-2/TRBV6-3	NA	14	TRBJ1-2	NA	TGTGCCAGCAGTGAAGTGGGAGAGACTCAAGGCTACACCTTC	CASSEVGETQGYTF
TRBV6-1	NA	15	TRBJ2-1	many	TGTGCCAGCAGAGACATCCCATCAGGATACAATGAGCAGTTCTTC	CASRDIPSGYNEQFF
TRBV6-1	NA	14	TRBJ1-4	NA	TGTGCCAGCACCCCCCGGGTAACTAATGAAAAACTGTTTTTT	CASTPRVTNEKLFF
TRBV12-3/TRBV12-4	NA	15	TRBJ1-2	many	TGTGCCAGCAGTTTATTTGACAGGCCGGGCGGTGGCTACACCTTC	CASSLFDRPGGGYTF
TRBV3-1	TRBD2	15	TRBJ2-1	NA	TGTGCCAGCAGCCTGACTAGCGGGGGCAACAATGAGCAGTTCTTC	CASSLTSGGNNEQFF
TRBV5-1	NA	12	TRBJ2-7	many	TGCGCCAGCAGCTCGTCCTTGGGGGAGCAGTACTTC	CASSSSLGEQYF
TRBV11-2	NA	16	TRBJ1-3	many	TGTGCCAGCAGCTTAGAGGCTGGCAGCTCTGGAAACACCATATATTTT	CASSLEAGSSGNTIYF
TRBV20-1	TRBD2	13	TRBJ2-1	NA	TGCAGTGCTCTAGGACTAGCGGGGAATGAGCAGTTCTTC	CSALGLAGNEQFF
TRBV6-1	NA	13	TRBJ1-2	NA	TGTGCCAGCACCCCAGGGCCGTCCTATGGCTACACCTTC	CASTPGPSYGYTF
TRBV28	TRBD1	12	TRBJ1-1	many	TGTGCCAGCACCACCCCAGGGGGAGAAGCTTTCTTT	CASTTPGGEAFF
TRBV19	NA	12	TRBJ2-5	many	TGTGCCACGAGGGACTTTCAAGAGACCCAGTACTTC	CATRDFQETQYF
TRBV28	TRBD1	15	TRBJ2-4	many	TGTGCCAGCAGTCTACGGGACAGGGAGGGGGCCATTCAGTACTTC	CASSLRDREGAIQYF
TRBV28	TRBD1	17	TRBJ1-1	NA	TGTGCCAGCAGTTTTGTGCGGGACAGGGGCGGGGATACTGAAGCTTTCTTT	CASSFVRDRGGDTEAFF
TRBV27	NA	13	TRBJ1-2	many	TGTGCCAGCAGTTTAGGGAGTATGTCGGGCTACACCTTC	CASSLGSMSGYTF
TRBV18	NA	15	TRBJ1-5	many	TGTGCCAGCTCACCCCTGGGAGGGGAGGGTCAGCCCCAGCATTTT	CASSPLGGEGQPQHF
TRBV19	TRBD1	14	TRBJ1-4	many	TGTGCCAGTAGTACAGGTCGGACAGGCCCTTCAACTCAATTT	CASSTGRTGPSTQF